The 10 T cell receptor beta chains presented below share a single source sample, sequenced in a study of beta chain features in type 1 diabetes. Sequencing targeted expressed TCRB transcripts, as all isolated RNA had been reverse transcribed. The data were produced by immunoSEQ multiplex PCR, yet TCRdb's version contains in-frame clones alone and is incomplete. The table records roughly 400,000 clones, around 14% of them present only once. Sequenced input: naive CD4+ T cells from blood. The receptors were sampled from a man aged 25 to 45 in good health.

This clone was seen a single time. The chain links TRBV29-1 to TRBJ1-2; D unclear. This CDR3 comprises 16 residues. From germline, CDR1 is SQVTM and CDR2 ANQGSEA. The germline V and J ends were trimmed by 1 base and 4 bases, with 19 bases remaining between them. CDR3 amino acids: CSVEGSSVSGFYGYTF. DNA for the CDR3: TGCAGCGTTGAAGGCTCTTCCGTTTCGGGATTCTATGGCTACACCTTC.

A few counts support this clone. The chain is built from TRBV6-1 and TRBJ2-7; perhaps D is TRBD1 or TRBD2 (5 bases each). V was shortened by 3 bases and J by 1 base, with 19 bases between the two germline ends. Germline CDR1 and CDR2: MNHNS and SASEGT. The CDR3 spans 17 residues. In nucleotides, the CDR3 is TGTGCCAGCAGTGACCAAGCCGGGACCACCTGGTCCTACGAGCAGTACTTC. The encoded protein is CASSDQAGTTWSYEQYF.

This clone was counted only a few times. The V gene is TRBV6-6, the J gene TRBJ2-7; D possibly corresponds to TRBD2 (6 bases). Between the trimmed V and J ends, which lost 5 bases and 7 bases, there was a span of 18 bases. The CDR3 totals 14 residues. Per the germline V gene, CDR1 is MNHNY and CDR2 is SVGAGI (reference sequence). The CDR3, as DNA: TGTGCCAGCAGTCCAAGCGGAGGGATACGAGAGCAGTACGTC. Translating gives CASSPSGGIREQYV.

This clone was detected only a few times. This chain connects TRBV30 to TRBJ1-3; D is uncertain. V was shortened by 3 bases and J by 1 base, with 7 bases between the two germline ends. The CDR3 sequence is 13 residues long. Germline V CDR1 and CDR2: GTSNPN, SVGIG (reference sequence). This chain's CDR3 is CAWSTDSGNTIYF. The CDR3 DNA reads TGTGCCTGGAGCACGGATTCTGGAAACACCATATATTTT.

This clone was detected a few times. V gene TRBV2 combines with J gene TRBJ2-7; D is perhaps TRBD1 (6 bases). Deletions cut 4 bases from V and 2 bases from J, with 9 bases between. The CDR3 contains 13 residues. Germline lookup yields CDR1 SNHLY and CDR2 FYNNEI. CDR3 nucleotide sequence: TGTGCCAGCAGTGTTGACAGGACCTACGAGCAGTACGTC. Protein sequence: CASSVDRTYEQYV.

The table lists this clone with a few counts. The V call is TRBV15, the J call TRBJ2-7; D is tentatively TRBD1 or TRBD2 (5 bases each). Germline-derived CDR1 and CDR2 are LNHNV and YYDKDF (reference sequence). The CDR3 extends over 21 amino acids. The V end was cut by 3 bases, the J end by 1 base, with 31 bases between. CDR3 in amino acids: CATSRGDSGHTMSPRSYEQYF. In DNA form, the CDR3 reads TGTGCCACCAGCAGGGGCGACAGCGGACATACCATGAGTCCTCGTTCCTACGAGCAGTACTTC.

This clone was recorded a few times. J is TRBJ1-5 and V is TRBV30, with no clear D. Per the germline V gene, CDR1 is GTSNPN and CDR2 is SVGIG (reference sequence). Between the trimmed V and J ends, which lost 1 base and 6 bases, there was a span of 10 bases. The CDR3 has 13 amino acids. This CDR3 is CAWSGRGSQPQHF. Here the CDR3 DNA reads TGTGCCTGGAGTGGGCGCGGCAGTCAGCCCCAGCATTTT. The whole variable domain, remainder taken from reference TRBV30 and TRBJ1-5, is SQTIHQWPATLVQPVGSPLSLECTVEGTSNPNLYWYRQAAGRGLQLLFYSVGIGQISSEVPQNLSASRPQDRQFILSSKKLLLSDSGFYLCAWSGRGSQPQHFGDGTRLSIL.

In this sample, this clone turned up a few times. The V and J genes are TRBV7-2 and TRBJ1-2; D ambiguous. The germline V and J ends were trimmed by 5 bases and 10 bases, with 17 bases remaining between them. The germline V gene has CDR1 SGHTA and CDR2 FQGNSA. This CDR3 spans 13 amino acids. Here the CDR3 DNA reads TGTGCCAGCAGCCAGCCCCCAAAGGCCCTCTACACCTTC. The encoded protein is CASSQPPKALYTF.

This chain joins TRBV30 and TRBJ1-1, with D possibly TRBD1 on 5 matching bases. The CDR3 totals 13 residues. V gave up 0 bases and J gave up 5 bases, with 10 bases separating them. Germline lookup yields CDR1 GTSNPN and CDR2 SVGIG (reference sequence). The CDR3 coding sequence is TGTGCCTGGAGTGTAAGGGGAAAGACTGAAGCTTTCTTT. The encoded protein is CAWSVRGKTEAFF.

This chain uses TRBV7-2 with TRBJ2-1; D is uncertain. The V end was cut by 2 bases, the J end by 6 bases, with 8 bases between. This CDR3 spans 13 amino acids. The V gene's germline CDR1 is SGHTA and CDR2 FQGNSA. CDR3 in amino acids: CASSLRSANEQFF. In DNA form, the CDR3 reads TGTGCCAGCAGCTTACGATCTGCCAATGAGCAGTTCTTC.